This TCR beta chain was recovered during a study of response to subunit inactivated influenza vaccine (dated by TCRdb to between 2017 and 2018). Notes on the research overall: The study used deep quantitative T cell receptor repertoire profiling to track responses to a trivalent subunit inactivated influenza vaccine.

Library preparation used RT-PCR. Sequenced on an Illumina HiSeq 2500. The public reads were run again by TCRdb, first through fastp at Q25 and then through MiXCR, and only productive beta chains were kept. Rows merge per CDR3 protein into single entries with the most common DNA and genes. Counted in this sample were a few hundred thousand distinct CDR3 sequences; roughly 22% of them appeared once. In total, the top ten clones hold 10% of the sample. This clonotype was recorded a few times. This receptor's antigen is unknown. No base-level quality is on record; no much larger clone is a single base apart. Overall study outcomes, separate from this receptor: The authors proposed that each seasonal influenza vaccination may bring in only a limited number of new T cells.

After removal of 4 bases from V and 2 bases from J, the junction retains 10 bases not matched to a gene. The CDR3 covers 17 residues, taking in both the cysteine and the phenylalanine. The kept DNA is CDR3 alone, 51 bases in frame from the first base. The germline V gene sets CDR1 to LGHNA and CDR2 to YNFKEQ. The sequence was collected from a man aged 50-75 years who received an inactivated influenza vaccine. Donor details come from another sample of the same person, matched by shared clones. Sequencing used PBMCs from blood, obtained roughly 20 months after vaccination. The chain is encoded by TRBV4-2 joined to TRBJ2-3; 9 bases in the middle match TRBD2. The DNA is TGTGCCAGCAGCCCTATAGCGGGGGACATTTACACAGATACGCAGTATTTT. It codes for CASSPIAGDIYTDTQYF.